The rows below give T cell receptor beta chains drawn from one sample of a study of T cells in Graves' hyperthyroidism and ophthalmopathy. TCRdb analysed the multiplex PCR reads with MiXCR anew, one entry per CDR3 protein. The data show over 350,000 distinct CDR3 sequences, 11% to 15% seen once. Sequences were obtained from blood. These receptors all stem from a man aged 50 or older with Graves' ophthalmopathy. The CDR3 runs from the conserved cysteine through the conserved F or W. A D gene is named only where the DNA matches it firmly. Clone sizes are given selectively: once, few, many, or a class where the clone is expanded.

j_gene,v_gene,abundance,d_gene,CDR3nt,CDR3aa
TRBJ2-1,TRBV7-9,many,TRBD2,TGTGCCGGGGGGGTCACTAGCCATGAGCAGTTCTTC,CAGGVTSHEQFF
TRBJ2-1,TRBV5-1,many,-,TGCGCCAGCAGGGTGGAGGGTGACAATGAGCAGTTCTTC,CASRVEGDNEQFF
TRBJ2-5,TRBV5-1,-,TRBD2,TGCGCCAGCAGCTTGGACCGGACTAGCGGGAGTGTGGGCCAAGAGACCCAGTACTTC,CASSLDRTSGSVGQETQYF
TRBJ2-3,TRBV24-1,few,TRBD1,TGTGCCACCAGTGGTTCCGGACAGGGGGCAGATACGCAGTATTTT,CATSGSGQGADTQYF
TRBJ2-7,TRBV28,many,-,TGTGCCAGCAGTTCAAGCGGGCTGAGCTCCTACGAGCAGTACTTC,CASSSSGLSSYEQYF
TRBJ1-6,TRBV10-3,few,-,TGTGCCATCAGTGAGTCGGTCAGTGCCAACTCACCCCTCCACTTT,CAISESVSANSPLHF
TRBJ2-5,TRBV6-1,many,TRBD2,TGTGCCAGCAGTGAAATAGCGGGAGGAGAGACCCAGTACTTC,CASSEIAGGETQYF
TRBJ2-3,TRBV5-1,many,-,TGCGCCAGCAGGATAGGGGCAGATACGCAGTATTTT,CASRIGADTQYF
TRBJ2-1,TRBV19,-,-,TGTGCCAGTAGTATTGGGCGCTCGGATCACAATGAGCAGTTCTTC,CASSIGRSDHNEQFF
TRBJ2-1,TRBV28,many,-,TGTGCCAGCAGTTTAACAGGTACTAGGAATGAGCAGTTCTTC,CASSLTGTRNEQFF
TRBJ2-7,TRBV6-1,many,TRBD1,TGTGCCAGCAGGGACAGGGGGCCTGAGCAGTACTTC,CASRDRGPEQYF
TRBJ2-5,TRBV11-1,many,-,TGTGCCAGCCGGCCTCGTACTAGTCACCAAGAGACCCAGTACTTC,CASRPRTSHQETQYF
TRBJ1-2,TRBV5-1,-,-,TGCGCCAGCAGCGAAAGCCCAGGGAGGATTAACTATGGCTACACCTTC,CASSESPGRINYGYTF
TRBJ1-1,TRBV3-1,many,-,TGTGCCAGCAGCCAAGATTGGGCCAAAGGAGCTTTCTTT,CASSQDWAKGAFF
TRBJ2-7,TRBV20-1,many,TRBD2,TGCAGTGCTGTGACTAGCGACCGTTACGAGCAGTACTTC,CSAVTSDRYEQYF
TRBJ2-1,TRBV7-9,few,TRBD1,TGTGCCAGCAGCTTAGATGGGACAGGTAGTTACAATGAGCAGTTCTTC,CASSLDGTGSYNEQFF
TRBJ2-3,TRBV2,many,-,TGTGCCAGCCGCCGCATAGATACGCAGTATTTT,CASRRIDTQYF
TRBJ1-1,TRBV3-1,many,-,TGTGCCAGCAGCCAATTCACAGGCTCTGAAGCTTTCTTT,CASSQFTGSEAFF
TRBJ2-7,TRBV3-1,few,TRBD1,TGTGCCAGCATCAAACAGGGGGCTGTTGGCTCCTACGAGCAGTACTTC,CASIKQGAVGSYEQYF
TRBJ1-1,TRBV5-1,many,-,TGCGCCAGCAGCTTGAATGGGCCCGGGGGGACTGAAGCTTTCTTT,CASSLNGPGGTEAFF
TRBJ1-1,TRBV10-3,-,-,TGTGCCATCAGTGGGACCGTAGAAGCTTTCTTT,CAISGTVEAFF
TRBJ2-2,TRBV7-9,few,TRBD2,TGTGCCAGCAGCTTAGCGCTGTTTTTGCGCGGGAGGACACCTTCGATAAACACCGGGGAGCTGTTTTTT,CASSLALFLRGRTPSINTGELFF
TRBJ1-1,TRBV5-1,many,TRBD1,TGCGCCAGCAGCGTACAGGGGGCGGACACTGAAGCTTTCTTT,CASSVQGADTEAFF
TRBJ2-5,TRBV7-6,many,TRBD2,TGTGCCAGCCTGGGGAGGGAAGAGACCCAGTACTTC,CASLGREETQYF
TRBJ2-1,TRBV18,many,-,TGTGCCAGCTCTCCACCCCACAGGGTTTACAATGAGCAGTTCTTC,CASSPPHRVYNEQFF
TRBJ2-3,TRBV29-1,few,-,TGCAGCGTGGAAGGGGCAGATACGCAGTATTTT,CSVEGADTQYF
TRBJ2-1,TRBV7-6,few,-,TGTGCCAGCAGCTTATTAGGCAGGGTAGCGATATCCTACAATGAGCAGTTCTTC,CASSLLGRVAISYNEQFF
TRBJ2-1,TRBV28,many,-,TGTGCCAGCAGTCCTGACGGATTAGGGAAGGGGGTTATCGAGCAGTTCTTC,CASSPDGLGKGVIEQFF
TRBJ1-1,TRBV19,-,TRBD1,TGTGCCAGTAGTCCACACAGGGGTGGTAGTGAAGCTTTCTTT,CASSPHRGGSEAFF
TRBJ1-4,TRBV28,many,-,TGTGCCAGCAGTTTACCGTCTAATGAAAAACTGTTTTTT,CASSLPSNEKLFF
TRBJ2-3,TRBV12-3/TRBV12-4,-,TRBD2,TGTGCCAGCAGTTTTGGACTAGCGGGAAACACAGATACGCAGTATTTT,CASSFGLAGNTDTQYF
TRBJ1-1,TRBV6-6,-,-,TGTGCCAGCAGTTACTCGCGACAGGTGCATAGTGAAGCTTTCTTT,CASSYSRQVHSEAFF
TRBJ1-1,TRBV5-1,medium-sized,-,TGCGCCAGCAGCTTGGACGGGATGAACACTGAAGCTTTCTTT,CASSLDGMNTEAFF
TRBJ2-7,TRBV3-1,many,-,TGTGCCAGCAGCCAAGGAGTATACGAGCAGTACTTC,CASSQGVYEQYF
TRBJ1-6,TRBV2,few,-,TGTGCCAGCAGTGAGGAACTCCGGGGGAGTATCTATAATTCACCCCTCCACTTT,CASSEELRGSIYNSPLHF
TRBJ2-4,TRBV4-1,few,-,TGCGCCAGCAGCCAAGGAGGTACAGGATTAATAGCCAAAAACATTCAGTACTTC,CASSQGGTGLIAKNIQYF
TRBJ2-5,TRBV4-1,many,-,TGCGCCAGCAGCCAAGGATTCAGAGACGAGGAGACCCAGTACTTC,CASSQGFRDEETQYF
TRBJ1-5,TRBV19,many,-,TGTGCCAGTAGTCAGGACAATCAGCCCCAGCATTTT,CASSQDNQPQHF
TRBJ2-7,TRBV4-1,-,-,TGCGCCAGCAGCCAGGCCACAGGGCGGTTTAACGAGCAGTACTTC,CASSQATGRFNEQYF
TRBJ2-7,TRBV7-9,many,TRBD1,TGTGCCAGCAGCTTAGAACAGGGGGAACAGTACTTC,CASSLEQGEQYF
TRBJ2-3,TRBV3-1,many,TRBD2,TGTGCCAGCAGCCAAGAACAGTCTAGCGGAACAGATACGCAGTATTTT,CASSQEQSSGTDTQYF
TRBJ2-6,TRBV25-1,few,-,TGTGCCAGCAGTGAATGGAGGGGCTCTGGGGCCAACGTCCTGACTTTC,CASSEWRGSGANVLTF
TRBJ2-5,TRBV5-1,many,-,TGCGCCAGCAGCTTGGGCCTCCCACTAGCACGAGAGACCCAGTACTTC,CASSLGLPLARETQYF
TRBJ2-7,TRBV6-1,few,TRBD2,TGTGCCAGCAGGGTTAGCGGGATGAGCTCCTACGAGCAGTACTTC,CASRVSGMSSYEQYF
TRBJ2-7,TRBV20-1,many,-,TGCAGTGCCTCCGGGACGGCGACCTACGAGCAGTACTTC,CSASGTATYEQYF
TRBJ1-1,TRBV29-1,many,-,TGCAGCGTTGTAGTGCGACACTTGAACACTGAAGCTTTCTTT,CSVVVRHLNTEAFF
TRBJ2-7,TRBV5-6,many,-,TGTGCCAGCAGCTCCCCGGGGTGGGGCAGGAGCTCCTACGAGCAGTACTTC,CASSSPGWGRSSYEQYF
TRBJ2-7,TRBV5-1,-,-,TGCGCCAGCAGTTTTAGGGCGGGACTCTCCTACGAGCAGTACTTC,CASSFRAGLSYEQYF